This TCR beta chain was captured in a study of CD8+ T cells in alopecia areata. Study at large: Using the percentage of affected scalp area, treated patients' severity was scored.

As for treatment: oral pan-JAK inhibitor, 5-10 mg twice daily. Alopecia areata patients had lesional scalp punch biopsies and peripheral blood taken from them. Concerning this clone itself: What it recognizes is unknown.

Investigators isolated RNA and reverse transcribed it into cDNA to act as the sequencing template. Method: immunoSEQ multiplex PCR; TCRdb's copy keeps in-frame clones and lacks some. The sample lists about 170,000 clones, roughly 63% occurring once. The CDR3 spans 12 residues. The germline CDR1 and CDR2 sequences are GTSNPN and SVGIG (reference sequence). Trimming took 1 base from V and 1 from J, leaving 2 bases between them. Whole-study results and caveats: In blood and scalp, many expanded lesional clones persisted during tofacitinib. Scalp lesions, especially in alopecia totalis/universalis, had higher clonality than normal scalp.

This TCR was sampled from a human donor with alopecia areata. The chain employs TRBV30 and TRBJ1-3; no clear D. The source material was CD4+ T cells sorted from blood, sampled at approximately week 60, from a patient treated with tofacitinib. Here the CDR3 reads CAWSGSGNTIYF. The CDR3 coding sequence is TGTGCCTGGAGTGGGTCTGGAAACACCATATATTTT.